The clone carrying this TCR beta chain has just one count. These data originate in a study of shared clonotypes between healthy human individuals. Repertoires were generated with immunoSEQ multiplex PCR, while TCRdb's copy carries only in-frame clones and drops some. This table has 2 million to 2.5 million clones, 93% appearing once. V was pared by 3 bases and J by 3 bases, with 8 bases between. The CDR3 length is 14 residues. The V gene's germline CDR1 is SGHVS and CDR2 FQNEAQ. The chain is built from TRBV7-8 and TRBJ1-4; D is undetermined. What was sequenced was naive CD4+ T cells from PBMCs. Subset indicated: CD45RA+ positively selected. This receptor was identified in a man aged 18 to 30 in good health. Some clones in this sample may be carry-over from other donors' samples. The CDR3 spells CASSLGFPNEKLFF. The CDR3 region has the DNA TGTGCCAGCAGCTTGGGTTTCCCTAATGAAAAACTGTTTTTT. Supplemented by reference TRBV7-8 and TRBJ1-4, the full variable domain reads GAGVSQSPRYKVAKRGQDVALRCDPISGHVSLFWYQQALGQGPEFLTYFQNEAQLDKSGLPSDRFFAERPEGSVSTLKIQRTQQEDSAVYLCASSLGFPNEKLFFGSGTQLSVL.